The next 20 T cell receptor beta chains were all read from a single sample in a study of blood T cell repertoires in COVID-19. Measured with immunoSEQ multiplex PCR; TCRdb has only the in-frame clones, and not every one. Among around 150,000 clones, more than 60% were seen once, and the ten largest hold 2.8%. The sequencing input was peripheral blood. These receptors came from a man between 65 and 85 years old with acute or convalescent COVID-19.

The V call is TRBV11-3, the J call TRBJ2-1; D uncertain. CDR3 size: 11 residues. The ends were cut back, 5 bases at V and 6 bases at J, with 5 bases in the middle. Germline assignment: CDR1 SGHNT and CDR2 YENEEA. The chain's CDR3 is CASSPRNEQFF. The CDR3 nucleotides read TGTGCCAGCAGCCCCCGCAATGAGCAGTTCTTC.

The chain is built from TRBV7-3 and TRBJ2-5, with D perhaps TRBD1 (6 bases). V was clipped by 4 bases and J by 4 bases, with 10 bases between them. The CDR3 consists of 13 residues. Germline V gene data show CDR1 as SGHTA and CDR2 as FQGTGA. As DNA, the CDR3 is TGTGCCAGCAGCTGGACAGTCCGAGAGACCCAGTACTTC. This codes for CASSWTVRETQYF.

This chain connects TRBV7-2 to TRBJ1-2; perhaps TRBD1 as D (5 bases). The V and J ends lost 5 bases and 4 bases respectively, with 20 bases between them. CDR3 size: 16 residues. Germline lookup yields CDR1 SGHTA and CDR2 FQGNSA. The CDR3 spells CASSPRVGQGVYGYTF. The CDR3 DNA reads TGTGCCAGCAGCCCTAGAGTGGGGCAGGGTGTCTATGGCTACACCTTC.

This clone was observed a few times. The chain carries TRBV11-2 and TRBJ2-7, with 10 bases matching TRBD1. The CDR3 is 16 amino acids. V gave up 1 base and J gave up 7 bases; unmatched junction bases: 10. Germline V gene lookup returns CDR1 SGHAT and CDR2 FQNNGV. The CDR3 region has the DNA TGTGCCAGCAGCTTAGGCACAGGGACAGGGGAGGGAGAGCAGTACTTC. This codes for CASSLGTGTGEGEQYF.

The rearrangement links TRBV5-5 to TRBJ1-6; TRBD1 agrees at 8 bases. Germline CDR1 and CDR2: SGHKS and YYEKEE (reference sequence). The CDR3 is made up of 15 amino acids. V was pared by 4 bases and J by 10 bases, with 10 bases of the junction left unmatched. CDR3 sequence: CASSGLDRVGSPLHF. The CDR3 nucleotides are TGTGCCAGCAGCGGGTTGGACAGGGTCGGGTCACCCCTCCACTTT. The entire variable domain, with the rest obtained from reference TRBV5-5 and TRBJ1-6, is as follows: DAGVTQSPTHLIKTRGQQVTLRCSPISGHKSVSWYQQVLGQGPQFIFQYYEKEERGRGNFPDRFSARQFPNYSSELNVNALLLGDSALYLCASSGLDRVGSPLHFGNGTRLTVT.

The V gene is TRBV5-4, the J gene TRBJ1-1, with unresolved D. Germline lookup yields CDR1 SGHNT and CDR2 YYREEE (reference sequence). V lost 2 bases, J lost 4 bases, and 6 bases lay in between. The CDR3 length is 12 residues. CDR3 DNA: TGTGCCAGCAGCTTTGGAGGCACTGAAGCTTTCTTT. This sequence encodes CASSFGGTEAFF.

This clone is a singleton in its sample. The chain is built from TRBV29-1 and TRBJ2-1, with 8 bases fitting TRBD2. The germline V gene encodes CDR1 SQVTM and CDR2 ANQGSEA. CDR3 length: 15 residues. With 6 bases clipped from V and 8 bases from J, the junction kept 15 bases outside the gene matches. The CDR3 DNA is TGCAGCGTAATACTCCCTCCGGGGGGGCTGGATGAGCAGTTCTTC. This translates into CSVILPPGGLDEQFF.

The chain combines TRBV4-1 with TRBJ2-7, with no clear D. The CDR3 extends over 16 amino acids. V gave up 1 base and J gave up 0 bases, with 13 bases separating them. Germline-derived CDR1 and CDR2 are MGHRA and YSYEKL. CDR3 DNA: TGCGCCAGCAGCCAAGGGTTCGGGTTAAACTCCTACGAGCAGTACTTC. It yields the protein CASSQGFGLNSYEQYF.

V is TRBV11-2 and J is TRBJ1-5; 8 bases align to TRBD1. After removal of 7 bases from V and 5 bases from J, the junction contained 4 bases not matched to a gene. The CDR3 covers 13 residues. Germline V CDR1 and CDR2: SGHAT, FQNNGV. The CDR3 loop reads CASTGQGDQPQHF. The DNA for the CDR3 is TGTGCCAGCACCGGACAGGGTGATCAGCCCCAGCATTTT.

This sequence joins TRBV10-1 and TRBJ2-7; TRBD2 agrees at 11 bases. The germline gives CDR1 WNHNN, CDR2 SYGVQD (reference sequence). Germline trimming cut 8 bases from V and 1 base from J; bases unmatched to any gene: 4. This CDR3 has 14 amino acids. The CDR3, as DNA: TGCGCCAGCGTGGGACTAGCGGCTTCCTACGAGCAGTACTTC. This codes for CASVGLAASYEQYF.

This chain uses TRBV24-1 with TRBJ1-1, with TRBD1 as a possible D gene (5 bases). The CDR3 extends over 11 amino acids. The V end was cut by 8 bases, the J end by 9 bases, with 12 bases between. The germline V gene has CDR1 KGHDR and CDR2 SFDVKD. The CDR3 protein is CATNPTVKAFF. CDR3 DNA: TGTGCCACCAATCCGACAGTCAAAGCTTTCTTT.

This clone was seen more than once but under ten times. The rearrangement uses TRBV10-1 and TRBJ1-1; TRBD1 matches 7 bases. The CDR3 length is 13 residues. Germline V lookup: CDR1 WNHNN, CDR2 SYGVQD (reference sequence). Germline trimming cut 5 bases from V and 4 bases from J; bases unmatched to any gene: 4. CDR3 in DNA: TGCGCCAGCAGTCGACAGGGCGGCACTGAAGCTTTCTTT. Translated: CASSRQGGTEAFF.

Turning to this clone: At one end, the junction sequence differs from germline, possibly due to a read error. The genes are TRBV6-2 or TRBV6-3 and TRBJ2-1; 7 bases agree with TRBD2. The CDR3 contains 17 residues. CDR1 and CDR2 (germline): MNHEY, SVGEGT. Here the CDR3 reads CASSYPTRGRTYDEQFF. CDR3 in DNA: TGTGCCAGCAGTTACCCCACCCGCGGGAGAACCTACGATGAGCAGTTCTTC.

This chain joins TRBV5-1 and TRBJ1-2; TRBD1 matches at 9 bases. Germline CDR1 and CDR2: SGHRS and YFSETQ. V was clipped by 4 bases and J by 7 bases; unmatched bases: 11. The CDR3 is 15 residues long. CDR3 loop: CASSLPGTGLGGYTF. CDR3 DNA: TGCGCCAGCAGCCTGCCCGGGACAGGGCTTGGTGGCTACACCTTC.

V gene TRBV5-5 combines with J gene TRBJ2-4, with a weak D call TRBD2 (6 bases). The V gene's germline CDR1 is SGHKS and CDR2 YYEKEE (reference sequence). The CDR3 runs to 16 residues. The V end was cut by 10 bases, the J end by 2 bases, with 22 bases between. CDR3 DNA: TGTGCCCGGCTATGGGCGGGGATTGCACCCAAAAACATTCAGTACTTC. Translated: CARLWAGIAPKNIQYF.

The CDR3 spells CASSPGGTYREQYF. In nucleotides, the CDR3 is TGTGCCAGCAGCCCCGGAGGGACGTATCGGGAGCAGTACTTC. The chain couples TRBV11-2 to TRBJ2-7; maybe TRBD2 (6 bases). This CDR3 contains 14 residues. Trimming removed 5 bases at V and 7 bases at J, with 18 bases between. Germline CDR1 SGHAT, CDR2 FQNNGV.

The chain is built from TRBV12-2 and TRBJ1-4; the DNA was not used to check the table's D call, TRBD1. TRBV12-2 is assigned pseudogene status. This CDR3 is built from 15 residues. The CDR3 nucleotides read TGTGCAAGTCGCAACAACAGGGCCTTCAATGAAAAACTGTTTTTT. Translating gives CASRNNRAFNEKLFF.

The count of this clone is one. CDR3: CASTKGQGYEKLFF. For the CDR3, the DNA is TGTGCCAGCACCAAGGGACAGGGATATGAAAAACTGTTTTTT. The chain is built from TRBV11-2 and TRBJ1-4; 9 bases agree with TRBD1. This CDR3 comprises 14 residues. J lost 6 bases, V lost 7 bases, and 6 bases had no gene match. Per the germline V gene, CDR1 is SGHAT and CDR2 is FQNNGV.

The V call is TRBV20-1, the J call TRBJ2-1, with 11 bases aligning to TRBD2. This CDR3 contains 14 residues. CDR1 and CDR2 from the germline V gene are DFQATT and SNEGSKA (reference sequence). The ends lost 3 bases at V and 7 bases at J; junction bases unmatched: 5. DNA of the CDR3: TGCAGTGCTAGTAGCGGGGGGGCTACAAATGAGCAGTTCTTC. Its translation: CSASSGGATNEQFF.

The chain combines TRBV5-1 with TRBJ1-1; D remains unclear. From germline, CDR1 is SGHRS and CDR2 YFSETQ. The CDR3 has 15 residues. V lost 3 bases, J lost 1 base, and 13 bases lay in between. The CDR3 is CASSSARGGNTEAFF. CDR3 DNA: TGCGCCAGCAGCTCGGCCAGAGGAGGGAACACTGAAGCTTTCTTT.